The clone carrying this TCR beta chain was found many times. The antigen is not known. If no ophthalmopathy progression occurred within 18 months, Graves' hyperthyroidism was stable. A roughly 9.3 ml volume of fresh peripheral blood provided the PBMCs. The data are from a study of T cells in Graves' hyperthyroidism and ophthalmopathy. Study-wide background: At initial diagnosis, before any treatment had begun, peripheral blood was obtained.

Amplification of TCR beta CDR3 regions used RNA as the template. When the TCR CDR3 underwent first-round RT-PCR, the HTBI primer set was used. From the multiplex PCR reads, TCRdb called clonotypes with MiXCR, one entry per CDR3 protein. The sample lists 500,000 to 550,000 distinct CDR3 sequences; roughly 20% were seen once. Whole-study results and caveats: Model predictions of ophthalmopathy came a median roughly 6.4 months before onset.

This receptor was taken from a man between 18 and 29 years old with Graves' hyperthyroidism. The sequenced sample was blood.

This CDR3 is CASSFGTLTTAAQHF. Here the CDR3 DNA reads TGTGCCAGCAGCTTCGGGACTCTGACGACAGCGGCCCAGCATTTT. This rearrangement joins TRBV7-9 to TRBJ1-5, with D tentatively TRBD1 (5 bases). CDR1 is SEHNR, CDR2 FQNEAQ, per germline (reference sequence). The CDR3 is 15 residues long. Deletions cut 3 bases from V and 11 bases from J, with 20 bases between.